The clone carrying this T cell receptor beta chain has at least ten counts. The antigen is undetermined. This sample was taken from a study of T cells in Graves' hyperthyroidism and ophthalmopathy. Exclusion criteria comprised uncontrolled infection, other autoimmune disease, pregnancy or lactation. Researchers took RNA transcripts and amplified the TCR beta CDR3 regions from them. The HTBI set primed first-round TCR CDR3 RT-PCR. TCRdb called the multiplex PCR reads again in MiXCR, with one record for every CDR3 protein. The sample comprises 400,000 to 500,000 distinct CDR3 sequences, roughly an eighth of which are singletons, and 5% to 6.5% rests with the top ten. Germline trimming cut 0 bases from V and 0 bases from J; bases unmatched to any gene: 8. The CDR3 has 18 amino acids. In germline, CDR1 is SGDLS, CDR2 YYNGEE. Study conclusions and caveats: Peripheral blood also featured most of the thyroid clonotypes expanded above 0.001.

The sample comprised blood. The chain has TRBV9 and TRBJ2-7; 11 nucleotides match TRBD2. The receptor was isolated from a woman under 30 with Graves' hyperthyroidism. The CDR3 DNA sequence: TGTGCCAGCAGCGTAGGACTAGCGGGATCCCCGAGCTCCTACGAGCAGTACTTC. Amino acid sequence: CASSVGLAGSPSSYEQYF.